What follows describes a single TCR beta chain. What it recognizes is unknown. This specimen belongs to a study of T cells in localized non-small cell lung cancer. Study findings and constraints: Higher adjacent-lung clonality was associated with shorter survival.

The assay was immunoSEQ multiplex PCR, and TCRdb's table has in-frame clones only and misses some. Altogether about 19,000 clones are present, 80% to 95% being singletons, with the ten largest covering roughly 4%. Germline V lookup: CDR1 LNHDA, CDR2 SQIVND (reference sequence). This CDR3 is built from 14 residues. Source: peripheral blood, taken before any cancer treatment. The rearrangement links TRBV19 to TRBJ2-5, with D maybe TRBD1 (6 bases). The J call may not be correct, given that the DNA end is closer to TRBJ2-7. The TCR sequence derives from a male donor aged 60 or older with stage I squamous cell lung carcinoma. The CDR3 loop is CASSSRDMSYEQYF. The CDR3 bases are TGTGCCAGTAGCTCGAGGGACATGTCCTACGAGCAGTACTTC.